Listed below are T cell receptor beta chains from one sample, sequenced in a study of response to subunit inactivated influenza vaccine. TCRdb reanalysed the RT-PCR reads using MiXCR and keeps one entry per CDR3 protein. The table has around 470,000 distinct CDR3 sequences, roughly 7.6% seen once. Sequenced here: PBMCs from blood, sampled approximately 25 months after vaccination. All receptors come from a man between 50 and 69 years old who received an inactivated influenza vaccine. Each CDR3 is given with its conserved first and last residue. A D gene is named only where the DNA matches it firmly. Only part of the rows carry a size: once, few, many, or a class if the clone is expanded.

J gene	V gene	D gene	clone size	CDR3 DNA	CDR3 protein
TRBJ2-1	TRBV12-3/TRBV12-4	.	few	TGTGCCAGCCGCCTGGGGGGATACAATGAGCAGTTCTTC	CASRLGGYNEQFF
TRBJ1-2	TRBV12-3/TRBV12-4	.	.	TGTGCCAGCACCTTGGGCCTTATAATTACAGGGTACTATGGCTACACCTTC	CASTLGLIITGYYGYTF
TRBJ2-5	TRBV20-1	TRBD2	few	TGCAGTGCGGGGACTAGAAGAGAGACCCAGTACTTC	CSAGTRRETQYF
TRBJ2-1	TRBV29-1	TRBD2	.	TGCAGCTTATTAGCGGGGCCCAATGAGCAGTTCTTC	CSLLAGPNEQFF
TRBJ2-1	TRBV29-1	.	many	TGCAGTGTGGGTTGGGGATTAGGCTACAATGAGCAGTTCTTC	CSVGWGLGYNEQFF
TRBJ1-1	TRBV11-2	.	few	TGTGCCAGCAGCTTAGTTCCGGGCGGACTATCTGAAGCTTTCTTT	CASSLVPGGLSEAFF
TRBJ2-3	TRBV3-1	.	few	TGTGCCAGCAGCACCCGGGGGGCGGATACGCAGTATTTT	CASSTRGADTQYF
TRBJ1-6	TRBV7-2	TRBD1	many	TGTGCCAGCAGCAAAAGGGGACAGGGTATTAATTCACCCCTCCACTTT	CASSKRGQGINSPLHF
TRBJ1-1	TRBV5-6	.	many	TGTGCCAGCAGCTTGCGTCCAGGGAGGACTGAAGCTTTCTTT	CASSLRPGRTEAFF
TRBJ2-3	TRBV9	.	many	TGTGCCAGCAGCGTAGATTGGCTAGCGCCCACAGATACGCAGTATTTT	CASSVDWLAPTDTQYF
TRBJ1-2	TRBV6-6	.	few	TGTGCCAGCAGTTACCCCCAGAAGGGCTACACCTTC	CASSYPQKGYTF
TRBJ2-3	TRBV20-1	.	.	TGCAGTGCTGAGGGTTATGGTGGCACAGATACGCAGTATTTT	CSAEGYGGTDTQYF
TRBJ2-7	TRBV7-9	.	.	TGTGCCAGCAGCTCTGCCTCAGAGCAGTACTTC	CASSSASEQYF
TRBJ1-5	TRBV20-1	.	.	TGCAGTGCTAGAGGTCCGCATCATGGCAATCAGCCCCAGCATTTT	CSARGPHHGNQPQHF
TRBJ2-7	TRBV5-1	TRBD1	few	TGCGCCAGCAACCTAGGACAGGGTATTTTTAGTGAGCAGTACTTC	CASNLGQGIFSEQYF
TRBJ2-2	TRBV20-1	TRBD2	few	TGCAGTGCTTTTGCGGGGGTCGTTCTGGGCGGGGAGCTGTTTTTT	CSAFAGVVLGGELFF
TRBJ2-3	TRBV15	.	few	TGTGCCACCAGCAGAGAGCAGGGGTACGCAGATACGCAGTATTTT	CATSREQGYADTQYF
TRBJ2-1	TRBV5-5	.	.	TGTGCCAGCAGCTTCGGGAGTCCAAGCGGTGGTGAGCAGTTCTTC	CASSFGSPSGGEQFF
TRBJ2-7	TRBV28	.	.	TGTGCCAGCAGTTTGGCGCGGTCCAGGGCGTCCTACGAGCAGTACTTC	CASSLARSRASYEQYF
TRBJ2-7	TRBV15	.	few	TGTGCCACCAGCAGGGAGGGGCACTACGAGCAGTACTTC	CATSREGHYEQYF
TRBJ2-1	TRBV13	TRBD2	many	TGTGCCAGCAGCTCACTAGCGGGGGGTACCCGGGAGTCCTACAATGAGCAGTTCTTC	CASSSLAGGTRESYNEQFF
TRBJ2-3	TRBV6-5	TRBD1	.	TGTGCCAGCAGTTACGGGCAGGGGGTCACAGATACGCAGTATTTT	CASSYGQGVTDTQYF
TRBJ2-2	TRBV5-6	TRBD1	few	TGTGCCAGCAGCTTGCCCCGGGACAGGTACACCGGGGAGCTGTTTTTT	CASSLPRDRYTGELFF
TRBJ2-7	TRBV28	TRBD2	.	TGTGCCGTTGCTTTAGCGGGGACGGCCTACGAGCAGTACTTC	CAVALAGTAYEQYF
TRBJ2-1	TRBV12-3/TRBV12-4	TRBD2	many	TGTGCCAGCAGTTTCTCTAGCGGGGGGTCCGGGGAGCAGTTCTTC	CASSFSSGGSGEQFF
TRBJ2-3	TRBV10-3	.	many	TGTGCCATCAGTGAGTCCCCCCTAGATACGCAGTATTTT	CAISESPLDTQYF
TRBJ2-3	TRBV20-1	TRBD2	few	TGCAGTGCTAGACGACCACGGGAGGGCTGGACAGATACGCAGTATTTT	CSARRPREGWTDTQYF
TRBJ2-1	TRBV27	TRBD2	.	TGTGCCAGCAGTTTTCTAGCGGGAGGAGGTGAGCAGTTCTTC	CASSFLAGGGEQFF
TRBJ1-5	TRBV6-2/TRBV6-3	.	few	TGTGCCAGCAGTTACTCAATTGGGGAGACGGGTCAGCCCCAGCATTTT	CASSYSIGETGQPQHF
TRBJ1-5	TRBV29-1	.	many	TGCAGCGTTCGCGTAACCGATAGCAATCAGCCCCAGCATTTT	CSVRVTDSNQPQHF
TRBJ2-1	TRBV5-1	.	.	TGCGCCAGCAGCCGGCGGAGGGGAAAAAACAATGAGCAGTTCTTC	CASSRRRGKNNEQFF
TRBJ2-4	TRBV28	.	.	TGTGCCAGCAACGACCTTAGCGTTGTAGCCAAAAACATTCAGTACTTC	CASNDLSVVAKNIQYF
TRBJ2-2	TRBV4-2	TRBD2	.	TGTGCCAGCAGCCAAGAGACACTAGCGGGAGTAACCGGGGAGCTGTTTTTT	CASSQETLAGVTGELFF
TRBJ2-1	TRBV20-1	TRBD2	.	TGCAGTGCTAGTAGTTTGGCGGGAGGGAGATTCGGCAATGAGCAGTTCTTC	CSASSLAGGRFGNEQFF
TRBJ2-5	TRBV29-1	TRBD1	many	TGCAGCGCTAAGACAGGGGAAGAGACCCAGTACTTC	CSAKTGEETQYF
TRBJ1-1	TRBV5-6	TRBD1	few	TGTGCCAGCAGCTTGGAACAGGGGTTCGGAGCTTTCTTT	CASSLEQGFGAFF
TRBJ2-3	TRBV27	.	few	TGTGCCAGCAGTTTAACCGGACAGCAGTATTTT	CASSLTGQQYF
TRBJ2-7	TRBV28	.	.	TGTGCCAGCAGTTCCAGGGAGTACGAGCAGTACTTC	CASSSREYEQYF
TRBJ1-3	TRBV29-1	.	.	TGCAGCGTGGCAGGGATCTCTGGAAACACCATATATTTT	CSVAGISGNTIYF
TRBJ1-6	TRBV20-1	.	.	TGCAGTGCTAGACCTTCGGGGACCGATAATTCACCCCTCCACTTT	CSARPSGTDNSPLHF
TRBJ2-1	TRBV7-2	.	few	TGTGCCAGCTCGCGGCAATACGCCTACAATGAGCAGTTCTTC	CASSRQYAYNEQFF
TRBJ2-1	TRBV20-1	TRBD2	few	TGCAGTGCTAGACAGACTAGCGGATCCTACAATGAGCAGTTCTTC	CSARQTSGSYNEQFF
TRBJ1-5	TRBV12-3/TRBV12-4	.	.	TGTGCCAGCGGTTCAGTAGGGGTAGGCCTCAATCAGCCCCAGCATTTT	CASGSVGVGLNQPQHF
TRBJ2-7	TRBV9	.	.	TGTGCCAGCAGCCCCGTGGGAGTTACCTACGAGCAGTACTTC	CASSPVGVTYEQYF
TRBJ2-3	TRBV7-9	.	few	TGTGCCAGCAGGTCCGGGCCTGGCACAGATACGCAGTATTTT	CASRSGPGTDTQYF
TRBJ1-5	TRBV6-1	.	many	TGTGCCAGCAGACCATGGGGGGGGTTGGATCAGCCCCAGCATTTT	CASRPWGGLDQPQHF
TRBJ2-1	TRBV27	.	few	TGTGCCAGCAGTTTTCGGCCTAGCGGAGGGGGGTACAATGAGCAGTTCTTC	CASSFRPSGGGYNEQFF
TRBJ2-4	TRBV20-1	.	few	TGCAGTGCTAGAGATATAGCCAAAAACATTCAGTACTTC	CSARDIAKNIQYF
TRBJ2-2	TRBV5-4	TRBD1	.	TGTGCCAGCAGCCCCTGGACAGGGAGAAGCGGGGAGCTGTTTTTT	CASSPWTGRSGELFF
TRBJ2-5	TRBV28	TRBD2	few	TGTGCCAGCAGGCAAGGACTAGCGGGAGTGAAGACCCAGTACTTC	CASRQGLAGVKTQYF
TRBJ2-1	TRBV2	TRBD1	few	TGTGCCAGCAGCCCCGGGACAGGGGGCAGGTGGGATGAGCAGTTCTTC	CASSPGTGGRWDEQFF
TRBJ1-1	TRBV5-5	TRBD1	few	TGTGCCAGCAGCTTGGAGGACAGGAGGGCTTTCTTT	CASSLEDRRAFF
TRBJ1-4	TRBV10-3	TRBD1	many	TGTGCCATCAGCTACGACAGGGGTGGGATCGAAAAACTGTTTTTT	CAISYDRGGIEKLFF
TRBJ2-3	TRBV12-3/TRBV12-4	TRBD2	many	TGTGCCAGCAAAACTAGCGCGCAAGATACGCAGTATTTT	CASKTSAQDTQYF
TRBJ2-1	TRBV4-3	.	.	TGCGCCAGCAGCCAAGATTATCCCCCCTCTCCGAGCTCCTACAATGAGCAGTTCTTC	CASSQDYPPSPSSYNEQFF
TRBJ2-1	TRBV12-3/TRBV12-4	TRBD2	few	TGTGCCAGTTTCGGGGGGTCGAGCTCCTACAATGAGCAGTTCTTC	CASFGGSSSYNEQFF
TRBJ1-5	TRBV12-3/TRBV12-4	TRBD1	many	TGTGCCAGCAGAGGACAGGGTCAAGGTCCCCAGCATTTT	CASRGQGQGPQHF